The clone carrying this TCR beta chain has just a few counts. Mouse gene names and germline throughout. The read ends 4 residues before the CDR3 terminus; that terminus is restored from the germline J gene. This sample stems from a study of CD8+ T cells in alopecia areata. Investigators isolated RNA and reverse transcribed it into cDNA to act as the sequencing template. Here immunoSEQ multiplex PCR was the method, and the copy in TCRdb shows in-frame clones only, minus some. The record shows around 100,000 clones for this sample, with no singletons present. This CDR3 comprises 13 residues. Per germline, CDR1 NNHNN and CDR2 SYGAGS (reference sequence).

V is TRBV13-2 and J is TRBJ1-1, with 9 bases fitting TRBD1. The receptor comes from a C3H/HeJ mouse with alopecia areata. The mouse strain carries the MHC haplotype H2-k. The sample consisted of lesional skin. The CDR3: CASGGTGRAEVFF. The CDR3 DNA, read in part, is TGTGCCAGCGGAGGGACAGGGAGGGCA.